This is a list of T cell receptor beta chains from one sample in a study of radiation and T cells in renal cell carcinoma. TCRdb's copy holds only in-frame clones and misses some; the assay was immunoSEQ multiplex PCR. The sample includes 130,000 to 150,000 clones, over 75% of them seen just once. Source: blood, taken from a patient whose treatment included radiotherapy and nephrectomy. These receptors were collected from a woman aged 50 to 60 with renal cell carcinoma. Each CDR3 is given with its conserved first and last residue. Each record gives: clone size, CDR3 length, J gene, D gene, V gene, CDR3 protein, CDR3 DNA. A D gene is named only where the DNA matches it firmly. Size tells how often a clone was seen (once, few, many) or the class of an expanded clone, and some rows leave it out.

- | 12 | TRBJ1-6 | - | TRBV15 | CATSSLNSPLHF | TGTGCCACCAGCAGTTTGAATTCACCCCTCCACTTT
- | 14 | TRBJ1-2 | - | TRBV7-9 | CASSLEQVVNGYTF | TGTGCCAGCAGCTTAGAACAGGTGGTAAATGGCTACACCTTC
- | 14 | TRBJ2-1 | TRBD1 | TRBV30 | CAWSAGTDPNEQFF | TGTGCCTGGAGTGCGGGGACAGACCCCAATGAGCAGTTCTTC
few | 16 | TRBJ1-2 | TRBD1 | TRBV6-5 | CASSYQTGTGAYGYTF | TGTGCCAGCAGTTATCAGACCGGGACAGGCGCCTATGGCTACACCTTC
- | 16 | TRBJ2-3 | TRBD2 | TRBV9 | CASSVGLAGATDTQYF | TGTGCCAGCAGCGTGGGATTAGCGGGGGCCACAGATACGCAGTATTTT
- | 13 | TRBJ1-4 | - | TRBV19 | CASSRTREEKLFF | TGTGCCAGTAGCAGGACTCGAGAAGAAAAACTGTTTTTT
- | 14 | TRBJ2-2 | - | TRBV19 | CASSLAHEVGELFF | TGTGCCAGTTCACTCGCCCACGAGGTGGGGGAGCTGTTTTTT
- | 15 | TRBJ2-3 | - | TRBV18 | CASSPMTAVLDTQYF | TGTGCCAGCTCACCAATGACCGCGGTTCTGGATACGCAGTATTTT
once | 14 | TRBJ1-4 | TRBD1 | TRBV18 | CASSPDRGMEKLFF | TGTGCCAGCTCACCGGACAGGGGTATGGAAAAACTGTTTTTT
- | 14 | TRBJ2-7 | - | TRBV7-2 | CASSIRLVLSEQYF | TGTGCCAGCAGCATAAGACTAGTCCTGAGCGAGCAGTACTTC
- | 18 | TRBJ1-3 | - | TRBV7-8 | CASAYQPGQAYTGNTIYF | TGTGCCAGCGCCTACCAACCGGGGCAGGCTTATACTGGAAACACCATATATTTT
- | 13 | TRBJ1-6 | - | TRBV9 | CASSAQTDSPLHF | TGTGCCAGCAGCGCCCAGACCGATTCACCCCTCCACTTT
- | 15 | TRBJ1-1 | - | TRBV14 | CASSRSRGYGTEAFF | TGTGCCAGCAGCCGATCGAGGGGGTATGGGACTGAAGCTTTCTTT
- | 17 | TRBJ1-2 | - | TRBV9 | CASSKGVTLSFNYGYTF | TGTGCCAGCAGCAAAGGGGTCACACTATCATTTAACTATGGCTACACCTTC
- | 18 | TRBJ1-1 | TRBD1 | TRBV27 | CASSLNLPRQGWGTEAFF | TGTGCCAGCAGTTTGAATTTACCGAGACAGGGTTGGGGCACTGAAGCTTTCTTT
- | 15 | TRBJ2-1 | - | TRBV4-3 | CASSQAQGSYNEQFF | TGCGCCAGCAGCCAAGCGCAGGGGTCCTACAATGAGCAGTTCTTC
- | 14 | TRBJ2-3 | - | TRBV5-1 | CASSLQPSTDTQYF | TGCGCCAGCAGCTTGCAGCCTAGCACAGATACGCAGTATTTT
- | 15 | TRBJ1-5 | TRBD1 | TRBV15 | CATSGTGTGISSQHF | TGTGCCACCAGCGGCACCGGGACAGGAATCAGCTCCCAGCATTTT
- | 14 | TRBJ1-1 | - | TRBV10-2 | CASRRPGASTEAFF | TGCGCCAGCAGGAGGCCCGGGGCGAGCACTGAAGCTTTCTTT
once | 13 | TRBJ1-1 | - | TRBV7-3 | CASSYLAGTEAFF | TGTGCCAGCAGCTACCTGGCGGGGACTGAAGCTTTCTTT
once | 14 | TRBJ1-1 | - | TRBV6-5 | CASRLADVVTEAFF | TGTGCCAGCAGACTCGCAGACGTAGTCACTGAAGCTTTCTTT
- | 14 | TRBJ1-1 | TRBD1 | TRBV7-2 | CASSLAPGGTEAFF | TGTGCCAGCAGCTTAGCGCCAGGGGGCACTGAAGCTTTCTTT
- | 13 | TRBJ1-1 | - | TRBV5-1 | CASRLTMNTEAFF | TGCGCCAGCCGGCTAACTATGAACACTGAAGCTTTCTTT
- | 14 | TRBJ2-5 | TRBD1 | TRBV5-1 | CASSLQGTQETQYF | TGCGCCAGCAGCTTACAGGGGACCCAAGAGACCCAGTACTTC
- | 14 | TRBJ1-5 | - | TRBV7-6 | CASSPRLGNQPQHF | TGTGCCAGCAGCCCGCGACTTGGCAATCAGCCCCAGCATTTT
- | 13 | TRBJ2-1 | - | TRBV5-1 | CASSPGWDNEQFF | TGCGCCAGCAGCCCAGGATGGGACAATGAGCAGTTCTTC
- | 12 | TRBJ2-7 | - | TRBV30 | CACIGLRNEQYF | TGTGCCTGTATTGGTTTGAGAAACGAGCAGTACTTC
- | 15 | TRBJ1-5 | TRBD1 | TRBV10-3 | CAISESAAGGWPQHF | TGTGCCATCAGTGAGTCGGCGGCAGGGGGCTGGCCCCAGCATTTT
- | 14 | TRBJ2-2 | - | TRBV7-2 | CASSLASRTGELFF | TGTGCCAGCAGCTTAGCGTCCAGGACCGGGGAGCTGTTTTTT
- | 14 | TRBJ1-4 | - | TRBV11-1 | CASSLAMATEKLFF | TGTGCCAGCAGCTTAGCAATGGCAACGGAAAAACTGTTTTTT
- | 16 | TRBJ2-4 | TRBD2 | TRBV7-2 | CASSVTSGGPVDIQYF | TGTGCCAGCAGCGTGACTAGCGGGGGGCCCGTGGACATTCAGTACTTC
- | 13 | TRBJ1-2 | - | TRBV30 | CAWSLWGSYGYTF | TGTGCCTGGAGTCTTTGGGGTTCCTATGGCTACACCTTC
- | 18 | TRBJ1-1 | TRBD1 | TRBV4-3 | CASSQYQGATTANTEAFF | TGCGCCAGCAGCCAATACCAGGGGGCCACAACTGCAAACACTGAAGCTTTCTTT
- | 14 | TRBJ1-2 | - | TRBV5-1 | CASSLEGARGGYTF | TGCGCCAGCAGCTTGGAAGGGGCGCGTGGTGGCTACACCTTC
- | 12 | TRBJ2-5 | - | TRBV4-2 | CASSQDEETQYF | TGTGCCAGCAGCCAAGATGAAGAGACCCAGTACTTC
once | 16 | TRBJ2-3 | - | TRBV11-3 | CASSLGGGLSTDTQYF | TGTGCCAGCAGCTTAGGTGGAGGGCTGAGCACAGATACGCAGTATTTT
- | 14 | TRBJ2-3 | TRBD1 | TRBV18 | CASSWTGGEDTQYF | TGTGCCAGCTCATGGACAGGGGGTGAGGATACGCAGTATTTT
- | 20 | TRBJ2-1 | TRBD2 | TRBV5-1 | CASSLSGVGLAGGPGFEQFF | TGCGCCAGCAGCTTGAGTGGTGTGGGACTAGCGGGGGGGCCAGGGTTTGAGCAGTTCTTC
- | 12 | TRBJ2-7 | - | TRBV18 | CASSPKDYEQYF | TGTGCCAGCTCACCAAAAGATTACGAGCAGTACTTC
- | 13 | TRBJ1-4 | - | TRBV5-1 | CASSLAVGEKLFF | TGCGCCAGCAGCTTGGCCGTGGGTGAAAAACTGTTTTTT
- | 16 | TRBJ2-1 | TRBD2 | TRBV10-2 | CASRGLAGDLDNEQFF | TGCGCCAGCAGAGGACTAGCGGGGGACCTAGACAATGAGCAGTTCTTC
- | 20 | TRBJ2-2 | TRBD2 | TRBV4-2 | CASSQDWTSGGPHATGELFF | TGTGCCAGCAGCCAAGATTGGACTAGCGGGGGGCCCCACGCCACCGGGGAGCTGTTTTTT
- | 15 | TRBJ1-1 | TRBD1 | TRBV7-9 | CASSFQGAGNTEAFF | TGTGCCAGCAGCTTTCAGGGGGCTGGGAACACTGAAGCTTTCTTT
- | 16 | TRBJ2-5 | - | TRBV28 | CASSLGGAGHQETQYF | TGTGCCAGCAGTTTAGGGGGGGCGGGACATCAAGAGACCCAGTACTTC
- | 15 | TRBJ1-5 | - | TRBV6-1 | CASSAGEWSNQPQHF | TGTGCCAGCAGTGCAGGGGAGTGGAGCAATCAGCCCCAGCATTTT
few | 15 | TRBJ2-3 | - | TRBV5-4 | CASSLTIASTDTQYF | TGTGCCAGCAGCTTGACAATCGCTAGCACAGATACGCAGTATTTT
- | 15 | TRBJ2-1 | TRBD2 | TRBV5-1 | CASSLAPAGDNEQFF | TGCGCCAGCAGCTTGGCCCCCGCGGGGGACAATGAGCAGTTCTTC
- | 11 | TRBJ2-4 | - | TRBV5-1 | CASSGENIQYF | TGCGCCAGCAGCGGGGAAAACATTCAGTACTTC
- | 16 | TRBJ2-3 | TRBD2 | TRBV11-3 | CASSLRGSGGADTQYF | TGTGCCAGCAGCTTAAGGGGTAGCGGGGGGGCCGATACGCAGTATTTT
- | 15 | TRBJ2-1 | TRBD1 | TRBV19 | CASSRDRGTLYEQFF | TGTGCCAGTAGTAGGGACAGGGGGACCTTATATGAGCAGTTCTTC
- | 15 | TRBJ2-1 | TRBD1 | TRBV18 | CASSPAGTASVEQFF | TGTGCCAGCTCACCAGCCGGGACAGCCTCTGTTGAGCAGTTCTTC
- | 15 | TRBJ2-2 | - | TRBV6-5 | CASSYSGTNTGELFF | TGTGCCAGCAGTTACTCTGGAACGAACACCGGGGAGCTGTTTTTT
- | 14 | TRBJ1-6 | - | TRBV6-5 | CASHGGSYNSPLHF | TGTGCCAGCCATGGGGGCTCCTATAATTCACCCCTCCACTTT